The 19 T cell receptor beta chains below were found in one sample sequenced in a study of blood T cell repertoires in COVID-19. Measured with immunoSEQ multiplex PCR; TCRdb has only the in-frame clones, and not every one. Of approximately 100,000 clones listed, nearly 90% are singletons. Sequences were obtained from peripheral blood. These receptor sequences come from a man aged 45-60 years in a cohort sampled during active COVID-19.

The V call is TRBV24-1, the J call TRBJ2-1; 9 nucleotides line up with TRBD1. The V gene end was trimmed by 4 bases and the J gene end by 9 bases; junction bases not matched to a gene: 15. CDR1 KGHDR and CDR2 SFDVKD come from the germline V gene. The CDR3 extends over 17 amino acids. The CDR3 DNA follows: TGTGCCACCAGTGACCCTATACAGGGGGCTGATTGTCCTGAGCAGTTCTTC. Amino acid sequence: CATSDPIQGADCPEQFF.

V usage is TRBV28 and J usage is TRBJ2-1; the D gene is possibly TRBD2 (5 bases). Looked up from germline, CDR1 is MDHEN and CDR2 is SYDVKM. The CDR3 length is 11 residues. V was clipped by 5 bases and J by 7 bases, with 6 bases between them. Here the CDR3 reads CASSRGNEQFF. In DNA form, the CDR3 reads TGTGCCAGCAGTAGAGGGAATGAGCAGTTCTTC.

V is TRBV7-2 and J is TRBJ1-6; a possible D gene is TRBD1 (6 bases). In germline, CDR1 is SGHTA, CDR2 FQGNSA. The ends were cut back, 5 bases at V and 0 bases at J, with 20 bases in the middle. This CDR3 spans 19 amino acids. This chain's CDR3 is CASSGRQVPLSSYNSPLHF. The DNA of the CDR3 is TGTGCCAGCAGCGGACGACAGGTTCCCTTGAGCTCCTATAATTCACCCCTCCACTTT.

The J gene is TRBJ2-3, the V gene TRBV20-1; D gene ambiguous. Trimming took off 5 bases at V and 4 bases at J, with 7 bases between the two ends. CDR1 DFQATT and CDR2 SNEGSKA come from the germline V gene (reference sequence). The CDR3 runs 11 residues. CDR3 residues: CSAYLSDTQYF. CDR3 in DNA: TGCAGTGCTTACCTATCAGATACGCAGTATTTT.

V gene TRBV7-6 combines with J gene TRBJ1-6; D is undetermined. Trimming pared 0 bases from V and 6 bases from J, leaving 9 bases between. CDR1 and CDR2 from the germline V gene are SGHVS and FNYEAQ. The CDR3 runs 15 residues. As DNA, the CDR3 is TGTGCCAGCAGCTTAGCCACAGACCTTAATTCACCCCTCCACTTT. Translated: CASSLATDLNSPLHF.

The V and J genes are TRBV9 and TRBJ1-4; 7 bases align to TRBD1. The V gene's germline CDR1 is SGDLS and CDR2 YYNGEE. V lost 0 bases, J lost 3 bases, and 2 bases stayed unmatched. This CDR3 is built from 15 residues. The CDR3 region is CASSVDGTANEKLFF. The CDR3, as DNA: TGTGCCAGCAGCGTAGACGGGACAGCTAATGAAAAACTGTTTTTT.

This chain connects TRBV4-2 to TRBJ2-3, with D uncertain. Germline assignment: CDR1 LGHNA and CDR2 YNFKEQ. There are 15 residues in the CDR3. Trimming removed 6 bases from V and 6 bases from J, with 19 bases in between. CDR3 bases: TGTGCCAGCAGTGAGGTGAAAGGTTCAGCCGATACGCAGTATTTT. Its protein is CASSEVKGSADTQYF.

This clone occurred a few times. This chain links TRBV7-9 with TRBJ1-1; TRBD1 might be the D (6 bases). The V end lost 0 bases, the J end lost 13 bases, and 21 bases lay between the germline ends. Germline V gene sequence: CDR1 SEHNR, CDR2 FQNEAQ (reference sequence). The length of the CDR3 is 15 residues. DNA of the CDR3: TGTGCCAGCAGCTTAGCGGTCTCACAGGGTGCATTTGTTTTCTTT. This sequence encodes CASSLAVSQGAFVFF.

The rearrangement uses TRBV5-1 and TRBJ2-4; 8 positions agree with TRBD1. V was clipped by 4 bases and J by 4 bases; unmatched bases: 4. CDR1 and CDR2 (germline): SGHRS, YFSETQ. CDR3 length: 14 amino acids. The CDR3 sequence: CASSPGQEKNIQYF. The CDR3 DNA reads as TGCGCCAGCAGCCCGGGACAGGAGAAAAACATTCAGTACTTC. Filled out from reference TRBV5-1 and TRBJ2-4, the complete variable domain reads KAGVTQTPRYLIKTRGQQVTLSCSPISGHRSVSWYQQTPGQGLQFLFEYFSETQRNKGNFPGRFSGRQFSNSRSEMNVSTLELGDSALYLCASSPGQEKNIQYFGAGTRLSVL.

The V and J genes are TRBV6-5 and TRBJ2-7, with 7 bases lining up with TRBD1. CDR3 length: 13 residues. The germline V gene has CDR1 MNHEY and CDR2 SVGAGI. The trim removed 2 bases at V and 3 bases at J, leaving 1 base unmatched. This chain's CDR3 is CASSYRQGYEQYF. CDR3 sequence (DNA): TGTGCCAGCAGTTACAGACAGGGCTACGAGCAGTACTTC.

The chain has TRBV4-3 and TRBJ1-2, with D perhaps TRBD1 (6 bases). The CDR3 consists of 15 residues. Trimming took 1 base from V and 4 from J, leaving 13 bases between them. CDR1 is LGHNA and CDR2 is YSLEER in the germline V gene. The CDR3 spells CASSQAMGAGYGYTF. DNA for the CDR3: TGCGCCAGCAGCCAAGCCATGGGGGCGGGCTATGGCTACACCTTC.

CDR3: CASSPRAGWDQPQHF. DNA for the CDR3: TGTGCCAGCAGTCCAAGGGCAGGGTGGGATCAGCCCCAGCATTTT. V is TRBV14 and J is TRBJ1-5; perhaps TRBD1 as D (5 bases). Germline CDR1 reads SGHDN; CDR2 reads FVKESK. The CDR3 consists of 15 residues. V was pared by 6 bases and J by 5 bases, with 17 bases between.

V gene TRBV28 combines with J gene TRBJ1-5, with D perhaps matching TRBD1 (5 bases). The germline V gene encodes CDR1 MDHEN and CDR2 SYDVKM. V was cut by 3 bases and J by 8 bases, with 11 bases left in between. The CDR3 has 13 residues. CDR3 sequence reads: CASSLQGLEPQHF. CDR3 bases: TGTGCCAGCAGTTTGCAGGGTTTAGAGCCCCAGCATTTT. Supplemented by reference TRBV28 and TRBJ1-5, the full variable domain reads DVKVTQSSRYLVKRTGEKVFLECVQDMDHENMFWYRQDPGLGLRLIYFSYDVKMKEKGDIPEGYSVSREKKERFSLILESASTNQTSMYLCASSLQGLEPQHFGDGTRLSIL.

The chain carries TRBV6-6 and TRBJ1-2, with TRBD1 matching over 9 bases. From germline, CDR1 is MNHNY and CDR2 SVGAGI (reference sequence). This CDR3 has 14 amino acids. Trimming removed 6 bases from V and 8 bases from J; junction bases left unmatched: 10. The CDR3 DNA sequence: TGTGCCAGCAGGCCACCGGACAGGGGACAAGGCTACACCTTC. This encodes CASRPPDRGQGYTF.

This chain links TRBV5-1 with TRBJ1-1, with 8 positions matching TRBD1. Germline V gene data show CDR1 as SGHRS and CDR2 as YFSETQ. The V segment lost 0 bases and the J segment 0 bases; nucleotides outside the gene matches: 4. This CDR3 spans 16 amino acids. CDR3 bases: TGCGCCAGCAGCTTGGTGGGACAGGAGATGAACACTGAAGCTTTCTTT. Encoded protein: CASSLVGQEMNTEAFF.

This clone was seen just once. The chain uses TRBV5-1 and TRBJ2-3, with 9 bases fitting TRBD1. The trim removed 4 bases at V and 9 bases at J, leaving 6 bases unmatched. The CDR3 length is 13 residues. The germline CDR1 and CDR2 sequences are SGHRS and YFSETQ. The CDR3, as DNA: TGCGCCAGCAGCCGGGGACAGGGCGAGACGCAGTATTTT. As protein: CASSRGQGETQYF.

With regard to this clone: An end of the junction does not agree with germline; a read error may underlie this. The genes are TRBV6-2 or TRBV6-3 and TRBJ2-7; no firm D call. This CDR3 region has 11 residues. Germline V lookup: CDR1 MNHEY, CDR2 SVGEGT. DNA of the CDR3: TGTGTCAGCAGCTACTCCTACGAGCAGTACTTC. It encodes CVSSYSYEQYF.

There are a few counts of this clone. This chain joins TRBV3-1 (or the pseudogene TRBV3-2) and TRBJ1-5; tentatively, D is TRBD1 (6 bases). In germline, CDR1 is LGHDT, CDR2 YNNKEL (reference sequence). The CDR3 sequence is 14 residues long. Trimming left V 4 bases short and J 2 bases short, with 9 bases between. CDR3 residues: CASSPRGGNQPQHF. For the CDR3, the DNA is TGTGCCAGCAGCCCCAGGGGTGGCAATCAGCCCCAGCATTTT.

The chain links TRBV6-1 to TRBJ1-1, with D uncertain. Germline V gene lookup returns CDR1 MNHNS and CDR2 SASEGT. Trimming removed 2 bases at V and 8 bases at J, with 9 bases between. CDR3 length: 12 residues. The CDR3 is CASSEWTFEAFF. Here the CDR3 DNA reads TGTGCCAGCAGTGAATGGACTTTCGAAGCTTTCTTT.